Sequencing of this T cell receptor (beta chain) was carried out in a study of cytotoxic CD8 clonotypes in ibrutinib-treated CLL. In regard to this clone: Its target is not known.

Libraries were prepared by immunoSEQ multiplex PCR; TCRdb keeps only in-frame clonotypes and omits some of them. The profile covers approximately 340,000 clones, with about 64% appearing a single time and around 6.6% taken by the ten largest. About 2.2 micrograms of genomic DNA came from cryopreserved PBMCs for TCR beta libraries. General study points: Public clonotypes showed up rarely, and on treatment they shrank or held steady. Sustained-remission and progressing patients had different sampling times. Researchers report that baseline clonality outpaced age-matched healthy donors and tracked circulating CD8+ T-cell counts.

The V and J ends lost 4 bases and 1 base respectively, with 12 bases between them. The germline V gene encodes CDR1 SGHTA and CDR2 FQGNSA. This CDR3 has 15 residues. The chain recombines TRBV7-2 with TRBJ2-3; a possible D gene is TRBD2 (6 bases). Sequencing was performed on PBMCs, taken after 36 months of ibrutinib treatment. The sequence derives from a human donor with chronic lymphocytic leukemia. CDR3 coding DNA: TGTGCCAGCAGCTCCAGGAGGGTTGGCACAGATACGCAGTATTTT. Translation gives CASSSRRVGTDTQYF.